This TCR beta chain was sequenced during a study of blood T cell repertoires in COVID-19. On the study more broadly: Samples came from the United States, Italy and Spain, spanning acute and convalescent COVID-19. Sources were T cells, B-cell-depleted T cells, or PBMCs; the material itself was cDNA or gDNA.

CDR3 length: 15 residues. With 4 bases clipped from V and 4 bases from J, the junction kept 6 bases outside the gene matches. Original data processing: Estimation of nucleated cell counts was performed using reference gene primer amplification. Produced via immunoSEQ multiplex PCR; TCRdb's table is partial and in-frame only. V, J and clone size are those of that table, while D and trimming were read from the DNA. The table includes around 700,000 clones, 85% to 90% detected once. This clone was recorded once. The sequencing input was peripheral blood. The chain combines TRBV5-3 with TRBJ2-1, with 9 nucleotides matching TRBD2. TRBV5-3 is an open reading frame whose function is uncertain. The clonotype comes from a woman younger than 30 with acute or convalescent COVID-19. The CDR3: CARSTSGGTYNEQFF. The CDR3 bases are TGTGCCAGAAGCACAAGCGGGGGGACTTACAATGAGCAGTTCTTC.